The next 17 T cell receptor beta chains were all read from a single sample in a study of CD8 T cells in Susac syndrome. A quantity of roughly 0.5 to 1 ug RNA underwent reverse transcription using random hexamers. One entry per CDR3 protein, called by TCRdb with MiXCR from the immunoSEQ multiplex PCR reads. This table holds 120,000 or so distinct CDR3 sequences, around 96% found once. Source material: CD8+ T cells from PBMCs. Receptor source: a human donor with Susac syndrome.

The chain links TRBV5-6 to TRBJ1-1, with 8 bases that match TRBD1. Trimming removed 2 bases from V and 5 bases from J; junction bases left unmatched: 5. The CDR3 covers 14 residues. CDR1 is SGHDT, CDR2 YYEEEE, per germline. Here the CDR3 DNA reads TGTGCCAGCAGCTTTGGACAGGGTTGGACTGAAGCTTTCTTT. It encodes CASSFGQGWTEAFF.

The V call is TRBV3-1, the J call TRBJ2-5, with 9 bases aligning to TRBD2. The germline gives CDR1 LGHDT, CDR2 YNNKEL (reference sequence). V gave up 3 bases and J gave up 1 base; unmatched junction bases: 3. The CDR3 is made up of 15 amino acids. The CDR3 DNA follows: TGTGCCAGCAGCCAGCTAGCGGGGACCCAAGAGACCCAGTACTTC. Translating gives CASSQLAGTQETQYF.

The V and J genes are TRBV27 and TRBJ1-5; 10 bases align to TRBD1. CDR1 and CDR2 from the germline V gene are MNHEY and SMNVEV (reference sequence). The CDR3 is 15 amino acids. The V and J ends lost 5 bases and 5 bases, in that order; junction bases with no gene match: 6. CDR3 protein: CASSLFGTGDQPQHF. In nucleotides, the CDR3 is TGTGCCAGCAGTCTCTTCGGGACAGGGGATCAGCCCCAGCATTTT.

CDR3 loop: CAWSVGGAADTQYF. In nucleotides, the CDR3 is TGTGCCTGGAGTGTTGGGGGGGCCGCAGATACGCAGTATTTT. This rearrangement joins TRBV30 to TRBJ2-3, with D possibly matching TRBD2 (7 bases). From germline, CDR1 is GTSNPN and CDR2 SVGIG (reference sequence). V gave up 0 bases and J gave up 4 bases, with 11 bases separating them. The CDR3 sequence is 14 residues long. Based on the CDR3 plus reference TRBV30 and TRBJ2-3, the full variable domain is SQTIHQWPATLVQPVGSPLSLECTVEGTSNPNLYWYRQAAGRGLQLLFYSVGIGQISSEVPQNLSASRPQDRQFILSSKKLLLSDSGFYLCAWSVGGAADTQYFGPGTRLTVL.

This chain links TRBV19 with TRBJ2-2; D is ambiguous. This CDR3 region has 13 residues. V lost 5 bases and J lost 3, with 7 bases in between. Looked up from germline, CDR1 is LNHDA and CDR2 is SQIVND (reference sequence). The CDR3 nucleotides read TGTGCCAGTAGTGCCCGGTACACCGGGGAGCTGTTTTTT. The encoded protein is CASSARYTGELFF.

This chain links TRBV6-5 with TRBJ2-1; D gene ambiguous. Germline V CDR1 and CDR2: MNHEY, SVGAGI. The CDR3 contains 17 residues. V was shortened by 4 bases and J by 7 bases, with 23 bases between the two germline ends. The CDR3 bases are TGTGCCAGCAGTTTGTCTCTGCCACACCGAGATTTTAATGAGCAGTTCTTC. It specifies CASSLSLPHRDFNEQFF.

The chain uses TRBV29-1 and TRBJ1-4; TRBD1 matches 7 bases. V lost 4 bases to trimming and J lost 8 bases; unmatched junction nucleotides: 7. The germline V gene encodes CDR1 SQVTM and CDR2 ANQGSEA. This CDR3 is 13 amino acids long. DNA of the CDR3: TGCAGCGTTGTTGACAGGGTAGAGGAAAAACTGTTTTTT. Protein: CSVVDRVEEKLFF.

The chain recombines TRBV4-1 with TRBJ2-7; no clear D gene. CDR1 MGHRA and CDR2 YSYEKL come from the germline V gene. The V and J ends lost 1 base and 3 bases respectively, with 7 bases between them. The CDR3 totals 13 residues. The CDR3 nucleotides read TGCGCCAGCAGCCAAGGCCAGCACTACGAGCAGTACTTC. Translated, it gives CASSQGQHYEQYF.

V usage is TRBV4-3 and J usage is TRBJ2-7; maybe TRBD2 (6 bases). The CDR3 is 15 residues long. V lost 0 bases, J lost 0 bases, and 9 bases lay in between. Germline V CDR1 and CDR2: LGHNA, YSLEER. In DNA form, the CDR3 reads TGCGCCAGCAGCCAAGAAAGGGACTTCTCCTACGAGCAGTACTTC. Protein sequence: CASSQERDFSYEQYF.

The chain carries TRBV25-1 and TRBJ2-7; D remains unclear. V was trimmed by 2 bases and J by 7 bases, leaving 6 bases between them. The germline CDR1 and CDR2 sequences are MGHDK and SYGVNS. The CDR3 contains 11 residues. The CDR3 DNA reads as TGTGCCAGCAGTGAACGGAAAGAGCAGTACTTC. Its protein is CASSERKEQYF.

The chain combines TRBV4-3 with TRBJ2-4, with a weak D call TRBD2 (5 bases). The CDR3 has 15 residues. CDR1 and CDR2 (germline): LGHNA, YSLEER. Trimming pared 0 bases from V and 9 bases from J, leaving 15 bases between. CDR3 nucleotides: TGCGCCAGCAGCCAAGAACGGGGTTTTCCCCCCATTCAGTACTTC. Its protein product is CASSQERGFPPIQYF.

J is TRBJ1-5 and V is TRBV30, with 7 positions matching TRBD1. Germline CDR1 reads GTSNPN; CDR2 reads SVGIG (reference sequence). V gave up 7 bases and J gave up 0 bases; unmatched junction bases: 6. The CDR3 contains 14 residues. The CDR3 nucleotides read TGTGCCTTCGCCGGACAGGATAGCAATCAGCCCCAGCATTTT. Protein sequence: CAFAGQDSNQPQHF.

The V and J genes are TRBV20-1 and TRBJ2-1; 12 positions agree with TRBD2. This CDR3 spans 17 amino acids. With V trimmed by 2 bases and J by 6 bases, 11 bases remained unmatched. Germline assignment: CDR1 DFQATT and CDR2 SNEGSKA (reference sequence). DNA of the CDR3: TGCAGTGCTAGATCCCGACTAGCGGGAGAGGCTGCCAATGAGCAGTTCTTC. Amino acid sequence: CSARSRLAGEAANEQFF.

The J gene is TRBJ1-5, the V gene TRBV19, with TRBD1 as a possible D gene (5 bases). Per the germline V gene, CDR1 is LNHDA and CDR2 is SQIVND (reference sequence). The V end was cut by 7 bases, the J end by 8 bases, with 18 bases between. The CDR3 spans 14 residues. The CDR3 protein is CASTRTPIGKPQHF. The CDR3 coding sequence is TGTGCCAGTACTAGGACACCCATTGGGAAGCCCCAGCATTTT.

V and J are TRBV12-3 or TRBV12-4 and TRBJ2-3; TRBD2 matches 9 bases. There are 17 residues in the CDR3. The V and J ends lost 5 bases and 2 bases, in that order; junction bases with no gene match: 11. The CDR3 DNA reads as TGTGCCAGCAGTCCCGCGGCAGCGGGGGGTGACACAGATACGCAGTATTTT. It is translated as CASSPAAAGGDTDTQYF.

This chain links TRBV20-1 with TRBJ2-7; D uncertain. The V end was cut by 7 bases, the J end by 0 bases, with 10 bases between. This CDR3 has 12 residues. In germline, CDR1 is DFQATT, CDR2 SNEGSKA (reference sequence). CDR3 sequence (DNA): TGCAGTGGGCTGGGTAACTCCTACGAGCAGTACTTC. This translates into CSGLGNSYEQYF.

This sequence joins TRBV6-5 and TRBJ2-5; possible D gene TRBD1, 6 bases. The CDR3 contains 15 residues. V gave up 5 bases and J gave up 3 bases, with 16 bases separating them. Germline V gene lookup returns CDR1 MNHEY and CDR2 SVGAGI. In DNA, the CDR3 is TGTGCCAGCAGTGGGATTACAGGGAATGAAGAGACCCAGTACTTC. This gives the protein CASSGITGNEETQYF.